The 23 T cell receptor beta chains given below trace back to one sample, sequenced in a study of T cells after yellow fever vaccination. TCRdb reprocessed the 5' RACE reads via MiXCR and lists one record per CDR3 protein. Of about 320,000 distinct CDR3 sequences in the sample, around 4.5% are singletons; the top ten hold 15% to 20%. The sample in question was PBMCs, obtained 15 days after the yellow fever booster vaccination. These receptors came from a man aged 18 to 29 who received the YFV17D yellow fever vaccine.

The gene calls are TRBV5-1 and TRBJ2-2; D is unclear. V gave up 0 bases and J gave up 7 bases, with 7 bases separating them. The germline gives CDR1 SGHRS, CDR2 YFSETQ. This CDR3 has 13 amino acids. The CDR3 sequence: CASSLEGYGELFF. CDR3 sequence (DNA): TGCGCCAGCAGCTTGGAAGGGTACGGGGAGCTGTTTTTT.

Points on this clonotype: One end of the junction does not line up with germline, which may come from a read error. This chain links TRBV9 with TRBJ2-5; TRBD2 matches at 8 bases. There are 15 residues in the CDR3. Germline V gives CDR1 SGDLS, CDR2 YYNGEE. CDR3 sequence (DNA): TGTGCCTGCAGCGTAGGGCCCAGCGGGGGCGAGACCCAGTACTTC. Its translation: CACSVGPSGGETQYF.

This clonotype was counted many times. The CDR3 spells CASGGRQGPGNTIYF. The DNA of the CDR3 is TGTGCCAGCGGAGGGAGACAGGGTCCAGGAAACACCATATATTTT. The rearrangement uses TRBV6-4 and TRBJ1-3; 7 bases line up with TRBD1. The V gene's germline CDR1 is MRHNA and CDR2 SNTAGT. This CDR3 is built from 15 residues. The V segment lost 8 bases and the J segment 4 bases; nucleotides outside the gene matches: 11.

This clonotype was detected only a few times. The chain is built from TRBV4-3 and TRBJ1-2; the D is unclear. V lost 1 base and J 3 bases, leaving 12 bases between the germline ends. Per germline, CDR1 LGHNA and CDR2 YSLEER. This CDR3 is 15 amino acids long. The CDR3 region has the DNA TGCGCCAGCAGCCAAGGCCAGTCTCGTGACTATGGCTACACCTTC. Its protein is CASSQGQSRDYGYTF.

This clonotype has only a few counts. This chain links TRBV7-2 with TRBJ2-5; a possible D gene is TRBD2 (5 bases). Germline lookup yields CDR1 SGHTA and CDR2 FQGNSA. Trimming took off 7 bases at V and 7 bases at J, with 19 bases between the two ends. The CDR3 spans 14 residues. The CDR3 reads CASTSVGDHGTQYF. The DNA of the CDR3 is TGTGCCAGCACCTCGGTCGGGGATCACGGGACCCAGTACTTC.

This clonotype was observed at least ten times. The chain combines TRBV4-1 with TRBJ1-1, with D unclear. Germline V gene lookup returns CDR1 MGHRA and CDR2 YSYEKL. This CDR3 comprises 12 residues. With 4 bases removed from V and 3 bases from J, the gap between germline ends came to 6 bases. The CDR3 loop is CASSLPYTEAFF. The CDR3 nucleotides are TGCGCCAGCAGCCTGCCCTACACTGAAGCTTTCTTT.

This clonotype was recorded at least ten times. The chain joins TRBV12-3 or TRBV12-4 to TRBJ1-3, with a weak D call TRBD1 (6 bases). V was shortened by 3 bases and J by 0 bases, with 9 bases between the two germline ends. The CDR3 spans 15 residues. CDR3 DNA: TGTGCCAGCAGTTTTAGGGGGTTCTCTGGAAACACCATATATTTT. Its translation: CASSFRGFSGNTIYF.

The V gene is TRBV29-1, the J gene TRBJ1-1; no definite D call. V lost 4 bases and J lost 1, with 7 bases in between. The V gene's germline CDR1 is SQVTM and CDR2 ANQGSEA. The CDR3 has 12 amino acids. CDR3 bases: TGCAGCGTTGGGAGACAGAACACTGAAGCTTTCTTT. It translates to CSVGRQNTEAFF.

This clonotype has only a few counts. The chain uses TRBV7-8 and TRBJ1-2; 7 nucleotides match TRBD1. This CDR3 has 15 residues. Germline V lookup: CDR1 SGHVS, CDR2 FQNEAQ. The V gene end was trimmed by 1 base and the J gene end by 8 bases; junction bases not matched to a gene: 10. The CDR3 here is CASSLVSQGVSGYTF. The CDR3 DNA reads TGTGCCAGCAGCTTAGTTTCTCAGGGGGTTTCGGGCTACACCTTC.

This clonotype was recorded at least ten times. The V call is TRBV6-1, the J call TRBJ1-4, with 7 bases fitting TRBD1. Germline CDR1 is MNHNS and CDR2 is SASEGT. Losses at the gene ends were 6 bases for V and 8 bases for J; bases not matched to a gene: 12. The CDR3 loop spans 15 amino acids. This chain's CDR3 is CASRGSQGFKEKLFF. The CDR3 bases are TGTGCCAGCAGGGGTTCACAGGGGTTTAAGGAAAAACTGTTTTTT.

This clonotype has more than one count but fewer than ten. This chain links TRBV6-1 with TRBJ1-2, with a tentative D call TRBD1 (5 bases). Trimming shortened V by 1 base and J by 4 bases, and 10 bases separated the two germline ends. Germline lookup yields CDR1 MNHNS and CDR2 SASEGT. The CDR3 runs 14 residues. CDR3 region: CASSEVGESYGYTF. In nucleotides, the CDR3 is TGTGCCAGCAGTGAAGTGGGGGAAAGCTATGGCTACACCTTC.

This clonotype was detected a few times. V usage is TRBV5-1 and J usage is TRBJ2-7; 9 nucleotides agree with TRBD1. After removal of 5 bases from V and 6 bases from J, the junction contained 6 bases not matched to a gene. The germline gives CDR1 SGHRS, CDR2 YFSETQ. The CDR3 runs 13 residues. The CDR3 loop is CASRRTGVLEQYF. The CDR3 DNA sequence: TGCGCCAGCAGACGGACAGGGGTCCTCGAGCAGTACTTC.

The J gene is TRBJ2-5, the V gene TRBV20-1; TRBD2 matches 9 bases. CDR3 length: 14 residues. V dropped 5 bases and J dropped 4; count of bases not matched to a gene: 8. Germline assignment: CDR1 DFQATT and CDR2 SNEGSKA (reference sequence). The CDR3 coding sequence is TGCAGTGCTTACCAGCGGGGGGTAGGAGAGACCCAGTACTTC. Translation: CSAYQRGVGETQYF.

V is TRBV7-2 and J is TRBJ2-3, with a tentative D call TRBD1 (5 bases). Germline V gene data show CDR1 as SGHTA and CDR2 as FQGNSA. Trimming shortened V by 0 bases and J by 6 bases, and 19 bases separated the two germline ends. This CDR3 contains 17 residues. The DNA of the CDR3 is TGTGCCAGCAGCTTAGCCAGACAAGCCAAGGGGATGGATACGCAGTATTTT. This sequence encodes CASSLARQAKGMDTQYF. Complete variable domain (other parts from reference TRBV7-2 and TRBJ2-3): GAGVSQSPSNKVTEKGKDVELRCDPISGHTALYWYRQSLGQGLEFLIYFQGNSAPDKSGLPSDRFSAERTGGSVSTLTIQRTQQEDSAVYLCASSLARQAKGMDTQYFGPGTRLTVL.

This clonotype was seen many times. The chain combines TRBV11-2 with TRBJ1-6; D remains unclear. This CDR3 is 22 amino acids long. With 5 bases removed from V and 3 bases from J, the gap between germline ends came to 32 bases. Germline CDR1 is SGHAT and CDR2 is FQNNGV. CDR3 loop: CASSTLGRPRRTRVYYNSPLHF. CDR3 sequence (DNA): TGTGCCAGCAGCACATTAGGGCGACCCAGGAGGACTAGAGTCTACTATAATTCACCCCTCCACTTT. The whole variable domain, filled in from reference TRBV11-2 and TRBJ1-6, reads EAGVAQSPRYKIIEKRQSVAFWCNPISGHATLYWYQQILGQGPKLLIQFQNNGVVDDSQLPKDRFSAERLKGVDSTLKIQPAKLEDSAVYLCASSTLGRPRRTRVYYNSPLHFGNGTRLTVT.

This clonotype was seen only a few times. This chain joins TRBV29-1 and TRBJ1-1; no clear D gene. V was cut by 4 bases and J by 0 bases, with 6 bases left in between. The CDR3 is 12 residues long. Germline values: CDR1 SQVTM, CDR2 ANQGSEA. CDR3: CSVVSLNTEAFF. The CDR3 DNA reads TGCAGCGTTGTTAGCCTGAACACTGAAGCTTTCTTT.

This clonotype was detected ten times or more. CDR3 sequence reads: CSVGQGKEQYF. In DNA form, the CDR3 reads TGCAGCGTCGGACAGGGAAAAGAGCAGTACTTC. The rearrangement joins TRBV29-1 to TRBJ2-7, with 8 bases identical to TRBD1. With V trimmed by 6 bases and J by 7 bases, 5 bases remained unmatched. CDR3 length: 11 amino acids. Germline CDR1 and CDR2: SQVTM and ANQGSEA.

The chain carries TRBV24-1 and TRBJ2-5, with D unresolved. Trimming cost V 7 bases and J 3 bases, with 5 bases left between them. This CDR3 is 11 amino acids long. From germline, CDR1 is KGHDR and CDR2 SFDVKD. CDR3 nucleotide sequence: TGTGCCACCAGCCGAAAAGAGACCCAGTACTTC. Its protein product is CATSRKETQYF.

This clonotype was found many times. This sequence joins TRBV5-1 and TRBJ1-6; weak D call: TRBD1 (5 bases). This CDR3 is 11 amino acids long. V was clipped by 3 bases and J by 13 bases, with 8 bases between them. Germline CDR1 SGHRS, CDR2 YFSETQ. CDR3 in DNA: TGCGCCAGCAGCTGGGGGTGCCCCCTCCACTTT. Translated, it gives CASSWGCPLHF.

Of note for this clonotype: A read error is possible here, since a much larger clone lies one base away. J is TRBJ2-1 and V is TRBV10-3; D is unclear. The CDR3 sequence is 12 residues long. The germline CDR1 and CDR2 sequences are ENHRY and SYGVKD. The CDR3 bases are TGTGCCAACAGTGAGTCGTGGGGTGAGCAGTTCTTC. As protein: CANSESWGEQFF.

This clonotype was seen a handful of times. The chain links TRBV20-1 to TRBJ1-6; D is perhaps TRBD1 (5 bases). The ends were cut back, 0 bases at V and 7 bases at J, with 16 bases in the middle. The CDR3 length is 16 residues. CDR1 is DFQATT, CDR2 SNEGSKA, per germline (reference sequence). For the CDR3, the DNA is TGCAGTGCTAGAGACAGAGGGGAGCCAAGGAATTCACCCCTCCACTTT. The encoded protein is CSARDRGEPRNSPLHF.

This clonotype was detected ten times or more. The genes are TRBV7-9 and TRBJ2-4, with 8 bases fitting TRBD1. CDR1 and CDR2 (germline): SEHNR, FQNEAQ (reference sequence). V lost 5 bases, J lost 3 bases, and 3 bases stayed unmatched. The CDR3 sequence is 14 residues long. The CDR3 sequence is CASSRDRNKNIQYF. The DNA of the CDR3 is TGTGCCAGCAGCCGGGACAGGAACAAAAACATTCAGTACTTC.

With respect to this clonotype: This may come from a read error, since a much larger clone is one base off. The chain recombines TRBV7-6 with TRBJ2-2, with D maybe TRBD2 (6 bases). There are 15 residues in the CDR3. CDR1 and CDR2 (germline): SGHVS, FNYEAQ. CDR3 sequence reads: CASSVRTRGTGGLFF. The CDR3 DNA sequence: TGTGCCAGCAGCGTAAGGACCCGGGGCACCGGGGGGCTGTTTTTT.